This T cell receptor (beta chain) is drawn from a study of T cell responses to AZD1222 COVID-19 vaccine. In germline, CDR1 is SEHNR, CDR2 FQNEAQ (reference sequence). V lost 5 bases and J lost 2, with 14 bases in between. This CDR3 contains 15 residues. Clones were read by immunoSEQ multiplex PCR, and TCRdb kept only the in-frame ones, dropping some. The sample has about 85,000 clones; around nine tenths are singletons. This clone was counted once. The sequences come from peripheral blood, collected on day 0 of AZD1222 vaccination. The rearrangement uses TRBV7-9 and TRBJ2-3; D uncertain. This TCR was recovered from an adult in good health. The CDR3: CASSPMGRVTDTQYF. DNA for the CDR3: TGTGCCAGCAGCCCTATGGGCAGAGTCACAGATACGCAGTATTTT.